A selection of T cell receptor beta chains follows, all from one sample in a study of blood T cell repertoires in COVID-19. Method: immunoSEQ multiplex PCR; TCRdb's copy keeps in-frame clones and lacks some. The top ten hold 25% to 35% of the sample, which has tens of thousands of clones, 70% to 85% seen once. What was sequenced was peripheral blood. These receptor sequences come from a woman older than 75 with acute or convalescent COVID-19. The CDR3 runs from the conserved cysteine through the conserved F or W. The order of the fields is V gene, clone size, D gene, J gene, CDR3 DNA, CDR3 protein. A D gene is named only where the DNA matches it firmly. Clone sizes are given selectively: once, few, many, or a class where the clone is expanded.

V: TRBV6-2/TRBV6-3; size: NA; D: NA; J: TRBJ2-3; DNA: TGTGCCAGCAGCCGAACTACGGATACGCAGTATTTT; CDR3: CASSRTTDTQYF
V: TRBV30; size: NA; D: TRBD2; J: TRBJ2-3; DNA: TGTGCCCGACCGAAGCCGACTAGCAGACGCACAGATACGCAGTATTTT; CDR3: CARPKPTSRRTDTQYF
V: TRBV7-9; size: NA; D: TRBD1; J: TRBJ1-2; DNA: TGTGCCAGCAGCTTCCCCACAGGGGTGAGAGTTGGCTACACCTTC; CDR3: CASSFPTGVRVGYTF
V: TRBV6-1; size: NA; D: NA; J: TRBJ1-5; DNA: TGTGCCAGCAGTGAAAGGGCGTCGGGCGGGGCCGCGGGCAATCAGCCCCAGCATTTT; CDR3: CASSERASGGAAGNQPQHF
V: TRBV11-3; size: NA; D: NA; J: TRBJ1-2; DNA: TGTGCCACCCCCCCCGGGGGATCGGGGGGCTACACCTTC; CDR3: CATPPGGSGGYTF
V: TRBV5-4; size: NA; D: TRBD2; J: TRBJ2-1; DNA: TGTGCCAGCAGCCAAGGCGGTAGCGGGGATTACAATGAGCAGTTCTTC; CDR3: CASSQGGSGDYNEQFF
V: TRBV2; size: NA; D: TRBD2; J: TRBJ2-7; DNA: TGTGCCAGCAGGGGACTAGCGGGAGATGAGGCCTACGAGCAGTACTTC; CDR3: CASRGLAGDEAYEQYF
V: TRBV7-2; size: NA; D: NA; J: TRBJ2-2; DNA: TGTGCCAGCAGCTTAGTAGCGATAGGCGGGGAGCTGTTTTTT; CDR3: CASSLVAIGGELFF
V: TRBV19; size: few; D: NA; J: TRBJ2-7; DNA: TGTGCCAGTAGTATTAACGAGCAGTACTTC; CDR3: CASSINEQYF
V: TRBV11-2; size: few; D: TRBD2; J: TRBJ2-1; DNA: TGTGCCAGCAGCTTAGCGAGCGGGAGGGCCTTCGGCAATGAGCAGTTCTTC; CDR3: CASSLASGRAFGNEQFF
V: TRBV11-2; size: NA; D: TRBD2; J: TRBJ2-7; DNA: TGTGCCAGCAGTCTGACTAGCGGGAGCCAAAGCTCCTACGAGCAGTACTTC; CDR3: CASSLTSGSQSSYEQYF
V: TRBV2; size: NA; D: TRBD2; J: TRBJ2-1; DNA: TGTGCCAGCAGAACCCGGACTAGCGGGGGAAATGAGCAGTTCTTC; CDR3: CASRTRTSGGNEQFF
V: TRBV5-6; size: once; D: NA; J: TRBJ1-5; DNA: TGTGCCAGCAGCTTGCCGAGTCAGCCCCAGCATTTT; CDR3: CASSLPSQPQHF
V: TRBV11-3; size: NA; D: TRBD2; J: TRBJ2-5; DNA: TGTGCCAGCAGCCCAACTAGCGATCAAGAGACCCAGTACTTC; CDR3: CASSPTSDQETQYF
V: TRBV7-9; size: once; D: NA; J: TRBJ1-5; DNA: TGTGCCAGCAGCTTAGCGGGAGGGGGTGAGCCCCAGCATTTT; CDR3: CASSLAGGGEPQHF
V: TRBV24-1; size: NA; D: TRBD2; J: TRBJ2-7; DNA: TGTGCCACCAGTGATCCGGGGACTACCAAACAGTACTTC; CDR3: CATSDPGTTKQYF
V: TRBV11-2; size: NA; D: TRBD2; J: TRBJ2-2; DNA: TGTGCCAGCAGCCGACTAGCGGGAGGGCCGAGCACCGGGGAGCTGTTTTTT; CDR3: CASSRLAGGPSTGELFF
V: TRBV14; size: NA; D: NA; J: TRBJ2-1; DNA: TGTGCCAGCAGCCAAGATCACCTAAATGAGCAGTTCTTC; CDR3: CASSQDHLNEQFF
V: TRBV5-4; size: few; D: NA; J: TRBJ1-1; DNA: TGTGCCAGCAGCGTAAAACAGGTTTCGAACACTGAAGCTTTCTTT; CDR3: CASSVKQVSNTEAFF
V: TRBV20-1; size: NA; D: TRBD1; J: TRBJ1-1; DNA: TGCAGTGCTAGTCTTCGGCAGGGGGCCACTGAAGCTTTCTTT; CDR3: CSASLRQGATEAFF
V: TRBV4-2; size: NA; D: NA; J: TRBJ1-6; DNA: TGTGCCAGCAGCCAAGAGTCCCCCAGGTCGGCTCAAGGAGGCAGTAATTCACCCCTCCACTTT; CDR3: CASSQESPRSAQGGSNSPLHF
V: TRBV4-2; size: few; D: NA; J: TRBJ2-7; DNA: TGTGCCAGCAGCCAAGACAGAGATACAGTCGAGCAGTACTTC; CDR3: CASSQDRDTVEQYF
V: TRBV6-5; size: once; D: TRBD1; J: TRBJ2-1; DNA: TGTGCCAGCAGAAATGACAGGGCCCCCTACAATGAGCAGTTCTTC; CDR3: CASRNDRAPYNEQFF
V: TRBV7-2; size: NA; D: TRBD2; J: TRBJ2-7; DNA: TGTGCCAGCAGCCCTCAGCGGGGACCCTACGAGCAGTACTTC; CDR3: CASSPQRGPYEQYF
V: TRBV6-5; size: NA; D: TRBD2; J: TRBJ2-1; DNA: TGTGCCAGCAGGATAGCGGGAGAGTTGGGTGAGCAGTTCTTC; CDR3: CASRIAGELGEQFF
V: TRBV24-1; size: NA; D: NA; J: TRBJ1-3; DNA: TGTGCCACCAGTGATTCGGGTGGAAACACCATATATTTT; CDR3: CATSDSGGNTIYF
V: TRBV28; size: NA; D: TRBD1; J: TRBJ2-2; DNA: TGTGCCAGCAGTTCCGGGACAGGGCTCCGAAGGACCGGGGAGCTGTTTTTT; CDR3: CASSSGTGLRRTGELFF
V: TRBV20-1; size: NA; D: TRBD1; J: TRBJ1-1; DNA: TGCAGTGCTAGTAGGGACAGGGTTTTGGACACTGAAGCTTTCTTT; CDR3: CSASRDRVLDTEAFF
V: TRBV6-5; size: NA; D: TRBD2; J: TRBJ2-2; DNA: TGTGCCACCGAGGCGGGAGGGCCGGTCACCGGGGAGCTGTTTTTT; CDR3: CATEAGGPVTGELFF
V: TRBV10-3; size: once; D: TRBD1; J: TRBJ2-7; DNA: TGTGCCATCAGCGTCGGGACAGGGGGCTACTACGAGCAGTACTTC; CDR3: CAISVGTGGYYEQYF
V: TRBV5-1; size: NA; D: TRBD1; J: TRBJ2-2; DNA: TGCGCCAGCAGCTTGGGCCAGGGGGCGACCGGGGAGCTGTTTTTT; CDR3: CASSLGQGATGELFF
V: TRBV5-1; size: NA; D: TRBD2; J: TRBJ2-2; DNA: TGCGCCAGCAGCTTGGCCCGGACTAGCGGATCAACGAACACCGGGGAGCTGTTTTTT; CDR3: CASSLARTSGSTNTGELFF
V: TRBV6-1; size: NA; D: NA; J: TRBJ2-1; DNA: TGTGCCAGCAGTGAACTCGGCCGTCGGGATGAGCAGTTCTTC; CDR3: CASSELGRRDEQFF
V: TRBV7-2; size: NA; D: TRBD2; J: TRBJ2-5; DNA: TGTGCCAGCAGCTTCGGGGGAGGGGAGACCCAGTACTTC; CDR3: CASSFGGGETQYF
V: TRBV7-2; size: NA; D: NA; J: TRBJ2-7; DNA: TGTGCCAGCAGCGACGGACAGAGCTACGAGCAGTACTTC; CDR3: CASSDGQSYEQYF
V: TRBV30; size: NA; D: NA; J: TRBJ1-2; DNA: TGTGCCTGGAGTTACAGGACAGCTAACTATGGCTACACCTTC; CDR3: CAWSYRTANYGYTF
V: TRBV21-1; size: once; D: NA; J: TRBJ1-6; DNA: TGTGCCATCATTCTAGGCGGGTCCCTCCACTTT; CDR3: CAIILGGSLHF
V: TRBV5-1; size: once; D: TRBD2; J: TRBJ2-1; DNA: TGCGCCAGCGGTGGCGGGAGTTCAAATGAGCAGTTCTTC; CDR3: CASGGGSSNEQFF
V: TRBV20-1; size: NA; D: TRBD1; J: TRBJ1-2; DNA: TGCAGTGCTAGTTTGGCAGGGGGTACTGGCTACACCTTC; CDR3: CSASLAGGTGYTF
V: TRBV2; size: few; D: TRBD1; J: TRBJ1-5; DNA: TGTGCCAGCAGTGAAGCACCCTCGCGGACAGGGGGCGTGGAGCCCCAGCATTTT; CDR3: CASSEAPSRTGGVEPQHF
V: TRBV3-1/TRBV3-2; size: NA; D: NA; J: TRBJ2-1; DNA: TGTGCCGTCGGAGGTGGGAGCTCCTACAATGAGCAGTTCTTC; CDR3: CAVGGGSSYNEQFF
V: TRBV6-5; size: NA; D: NA; J: TRBJ1-2; DNA: TGTGCCAGCCGAGAAACAGGGAACTATGGCTACACCTTC; CDR3: CASRETGNYGYTF
V: TRBV19; size: NA; D: TRBD1; J: TRBJ1-5; DNA: TGTGCCAGTAGTATAGCGGGACAGGCCTTTAAGACAAACAATCAGCCCCAGCATTTT; CDR3: CASSIAGQAFKTNNQPQHF
V: TRBV5-1; size: NA; D: NA; J: TRBJ2-7; DNA: TGCGCCAGCAGCTTGGCTTCAGGGGGGAATTACGAGCAGTACTTC; CDR3: CASSLASGGNYEQYF
V: TRBV30; size: NA; D: TRBD1; J: TRBJ1-5; DNA: TGTGCCTGGAGTGTATGGTCACGGGACAGGAGGAGCAATCAGCCCCAGCATTTT; CDR3: CAWSVWSRDRRSNQPQHF